The 20 T cell receptor beta chains below come from one sample, sequenced in a study of PD-L1 blockade in urothelial cancer. Specified time point: peripheral blood 6 weeks after treatment start. TCRdb's copy holds only in-frame clones and misses some; the assay was immunoSEQ multiplex PCR. Found here are 25,000 to 35,000 clones, less than 90% of them singletons; the top ten hold 2.5% to 3%. The sample in question was PBMCs, obtained around atezolizumab (anti-PD-L1) treatment. Source of these receptors: a man in his 70s with urothelial cancer.

The DNA of the CDR3 is TGTGCCAGCAGCCAAGATTGGAGAAGCGTCAATGAGCAGTTCTTC. This encodes CASSQDWRSVNEQFF. The chain has TRBV4-2 and TRBJ2-1; no reliable D call. The CDR3 totals 15 residues. Germline lookup yields CDR1 LGHNA and CDR2 YNFKEQ. The V end was cut by 0 bases, the J end by 6 bases, with 12 bases between.

This clone has just a few counts. The rearrangement links TRBV5-4 to TRBJ2-1, with D unclear. V shed 4 bases and J shed 4 bases, with 15 bases lying between them. This CDR3 has 15 residues. Germline V CDR1 and CDR2: SGHNT, YYREEE (reference sequence). DNA for the CDR3: TGTGCCAGCAGCCCCTTACAAACCCTTTACAATGAGCAGTTCTTC. Protein product: CASSPLQTLYNEQFF.

The CDR3 DNA reads as TGTGCCAGCACCATATTGGTAGCCAACTATGGCTACACCTTC. As protein: CASTILVANYGYTF. The rearrangement uses TRBV28 and TRBJ1-2; D ambiguous. Trimming left V 7 bases short and J 2 bases short, with 14 bases between. The CDR3 consists of 14 residues. Germline CDR1 MDHEN, CDR2 SYDVKM.

This clone was seen only a few times. The chain combines TRBV7-2 with TRBJ2-3, with D tentatively TRBD2 (7 bases). Looked up from germline, CDR1 is SGHTA and CDR2 is FQGNSA. The CDR3 has 16 amino acids. The ends were cut back, 4 bases at V and 2 bases at J, with 16 bases in the middle. DNA for the CDR3: TGTGCCAGCAGCTCCCGATTGCGGGGGCCCACAGATACGCAGTATTTT. It specifies CASSSRLRGPTDTQYF.

V gene TRBV7-2 combines with J gene TRBJ2-7, with 8 bases aligning to TRBD1. The V segment lost 5 bases and the J segment 3 bases; nucleotides outside the gene matches: 6. The CDR3 covers 14 residues. Germline V CDR1 and CDR2: SGHTA, FQGNSA. For the CDR3, the DNA is TGTGCCAGCAGCGGACAGGGAGCCGACTACGAGCAGTACTTC. It translates to CASSGQGADYEQYF.

This rearrangement joins TRBV9 to TRBJ2-1, with 14 bases fitting TRBD2. This CDR3 comprises 17 residues. V was pared by 4 bases and J by 8 bases, with 11 bases of the junction left unmatched. Per germline, CDR1 SGDLS and CDR2 YYNGEE. The CDR3 sequence: CASSPNRGTSGSDEQFF. The CDR3 DNA is TGTGCCAGCAGCCCTAATCGAGGGACTAGCGGGAGCGATGAGCAGTTCTTC.

The genes are TRBV4-1 and TRBJ2-3, with 9 bases matching TRBD1. The J segment lost 10 bases and the V segment lost 1 base, leaving 12 bases of the junction unmatched. Germline assignment: CDR1 MGHRA and CDR2 YSYEKL. The CDR3 spans 16 residues. CDR3 sequence reads: CASSQAGDRVAEAQYF. CDR3 nucleotides: TGCGCCAGCAGCCAAGCGGGGGACAGGGTGGCGGAGGCGCAGTATTTT.

About this clone: Other nucleotide sequences from this sample produce the same CDR3. The rearrangement joins TRBV4-1 to TRBJ1-4, with unresolved D. Germline V gene lookup returns CDR1 MGHRA and CDR2 YSYEKL. CDR3 length: 13 residues. V shed 4 bases and J shed 7 bases, with 10 bases lying between them. CDR3 sequence reads: CASSREGGEKLFF. Written as DNA, the CDR3 is TGCGCCAGCAGCCGAGAGGGAGGTGAAAAACTGTTTTTT.

The CDR3 coding sequence is TGTGCCAGCAGCTTAAAGTTACTAGGGACAGGGTTCAACAATGAGCAGTTCTTC. Its translation is CASSLKLLGTGFNNEQFF. V and J are TRBV13 and TRBJ2-1; 9 bases fit TRBD1. Germline CDR1 is PRHDT and CDR2 is FYEKMQ (reference sequence). Unmatched junction bases numbered 13, after V lost 2 bases and J lost 5 bases. The CDR3 sequence is 18 residues long.

V gene TRBV5-1 combines with J gene TRBJ1-2; 8 positions match TRBD1. The V gene's germline CDR1 is SGHRS and CDR2 YFSETQ. This CDR3 has 15 amino acids. The J segment lost 8 bases and the V segment lost 0 bases, leaving 9 bases of the junction unmatched. CDR3 region: CASSLVQGASGGYTF. The CDR3 DNA is TGCGCCAGCAGCTTGGTCCAGGGGGCATCTGGAGGCTACACCTTC. The whole variable domain, filled in from reference TRBV5-1 and TRBJ1-2, reads KAGVTQTPRYLIKTRGQQVTLSCSPISGHRSVSWYQQTPGQGLQFLFEYFSETQRNKGNFPGRFSGRQFSNSRSEMNVSTLELGDSALYLCASSLVQGASGGYTFGSGTRLTVV.

V and J are TRBV6-5 and TRBJ1-2, with D tentatively TRBD1 (5 bases). The V gene lost 0 bases and the J gene lost 4 bases, with 9 bases spanning the gap. This CDR3 spans 14 amino acids. In germline, CDR1 is MNHEY, CDR2 SVGAGI. The CDR3 loop reads CASSYSGGSYGYTF. The CDR3, as DNA: TGTGCCAGCAGTTACTCGGGGGGGAGCTATGGCTACACCTTC.

This chain links TRBV5-6 with TRBJ1-2; unclear D gene. The CDR3 has 15 amino acids. Between the trimmed V and J ends, which lost 1 base and 4 bases, there was a span of 14 bases. The germline gives CDR1 SGHDT, CDR2 YYEEEE. The CDR3: CASSLTGMLAYGYTF. CDR3 nucleotide sequence: TGTGCCAGCAGCTTGACCGGGATGCTGGCCTATGGCTACACCTTC.

The V and J genes are TRBV6-1 and TRBJ2-5; perhaps TRBD1 as D (5 bases). V lost 3 bases and J lost 0, with 11 bases in between. Per the germline V gene, CDR1 is MNHNS and CDR2 is SASEGT. This CDR3 has 15 residues. This CDR3 reads CASSDRQTYQETQYF. In DNA, the CDR3 is TGTGCCAGCAGTGATAGACAGACGTACCAAGAGACCCAGTACTTC.

The V gene is TRBV16, the J gene TRBJ2-3, with no clear D. This CDR3 region has 13 residues. Trimming shortened V by 2 bases and J by 2 bases, and 5 bases separated the two germline ends. Germline V gene sequence: CDR1 KGHSY, CDR2 FQNENV. The CDR3 sequence: CASSQQFTDTQYF. The DNA for the CDR3 is TGTGCCAGCAGCCAACAGTTCACAGATACGCAGTATTTT. Full variable domain (outside the CDR3, taken from reference TRBV16 and TRBJ2-3): GEEVAQTPKHLVRGEGQKAKLYCAPIKGHSYVFWYQQVLKNEFKFLISFQNENVFDETGMPKERFSAKCLPNSPCSLEIQATKLEDSAVYFCASSQQFTDTQYFGPGTRLTVL.

This clone was seen more than once but under ten times. This rearrangement joins TRBV7-2 to TRBJ2-1; 9 bases map to TRBD1. The ends lost 8 bases at V and 5 bases at J; junction bases unmatched: 13. Germline CDR1 is SGHTA and CDR2 is FQGNSA. There are 16 residues in the CDR3. In DNA, the CDR3 is TGTGCCAGCCGAGGGCGGGGGACAGGGAATAACAATGAGCAGTTCTTC. Amino acids: CASRGRGTGNNNEQFF.

The genes are TRBV27 and TRBJ1-2; 8 bases match TRBD1. CDR1 and CDR2 (germline): MNHEY, SMNVEV (reference sequence). The CDR3 is 14 amino acids. V dropped 5 bases and J dropped 7; count of bases not matched to a gene: 9. The CDR3 region has the DNA TGTGCCAGCAGTCCCCTCCAGGGGGCAGGTGGCTACACCTTC. Amino acids: CASSPLQGAGGYTF.

The rearrangement links TRBV7-9 to TRBJ1-5; D possibly corresponds to TRBD1 (6 bases). Looked up from germline, CDR1 is SEHNR and CDR2 is FQNEAQ (reference sequence). The CDR3 has 17 amino acids. V was pared by 5 bases and J by 9 bases, with 26 bases between. This CDR3 reads CASSRGGAQGATGPQHF. For the CDR3, the DNA is TGTGCCAGCAGCCGAGGGGGGGCACAGGGCGCTACGGGGCCCCAGCATTTT.

Only a few counts were recorded for this clone. The rearrangement links TRBV7-2 to TRBJ2-2, with TRBD1 matching over 9 bases. The CDR3 is 18 residues long. Germline V gives CDR1 SGHTA, CDR2 FQGNSA. J gave up 2 bases and V 5 bases, and 12 bases lay outside the gene matches. This CDR3 is CASSLGWDRVENTGELFF. The CDR3 region has the DNA TGTGCCAGCAGCCTCGGCTGGGACAGGGTGGAAAACACCGGGGAGCTGTTTTTT. Full variable domain (missing parts from reference TRBV7-2 and TRBJ2-2): GAGVSQSPSNKVTEKGKDVELRCDPISGHTALYWYRQSLGQGLEFLIYFQGNSAPDKSGLPSDRFSAERTGGSVSTLTIQRTQQEDSAVYLCASSLGWDRVENTGELFFGEGSRLTVL.

This rearrangement joins TRBV11-3 to TRBJ2-5; 8 bases fit TRBD2. This CDR3 is 16 amino acids long. Germline values: CDR1 SGHNT, CDR2 YENEEA. V shed 3 bases, J shed 0 bases, and the junction held 6 bases outside the gene matches. The CDR3 loop is CASSLGLGLDQETQYF. The DNA of the CDR3 is TGTGCCAGCAGCTTGGGACTAGGGTTGGACCAAGAGACCCAGTACTTC. Full variable domain (outside the CDR3, taken from reference TRBV11-3 and TRBJ2-5): EAGVVQSPRYKIIEKKQPVAFWCNPISGHNTLYWYLQNLGQGPELLIRYENEEAVDDSQLPKDRFSAERLKGVDSTLKIQPAELGDSAVYLCASSLGLGLDQETQYFGPGTRLLVL.

The chain uses TRBV19 and TRBJ2-7; 14 nucleotides line up with TRBD2. The CDR3 has 17 residues. Germline-derived CDR1 and CDR2 are LNHDA and SQIVND (reference sequence). Germline trimming cut 5 bases from V and 7 bases from J; bases unmatched to any gene: 13. This CDR3 reads CASSGTSGSLPSGEQYF. CDR3 DNA: TGTGCCAGTAGTGGGACTAGCGGGAGTCTGCCCTCGGGGGAGCAGTACTTC.